The rows below give T cell receptor beta chains drawn from one sample of a study of shared clonotypes between healthy human individuals. Produced via immunoSEQ multiplex PCR; TCRdb's table is partial and in-frame only. The sample holds more than 2 million clones, just under 95% seen once. Sequences were obtained from naive CD8+ T cells from PBMCs. These receptor sequences come from a young man in good health. Some clones in this sample may be carry-over from other donors' samples. CDR3s include the opening cysteine and the closing phenylalanine or tryptophan. The order of the fields is D gene, V gene, clone size, J gene, CDR3 protein, CDR3 DNA. A D gene is named only where the DNA matches it firmly. Size is stated for part of the rows, as once, few or many counts, or as a class when the clone is expanded.

NA	TRBV19	NA	TRBJ2-2	CASIPRRGGTGELFF	TGTGCCAGTATCCCTCGGAGGGGGGGCACCGGGGAGCTGTTTTTT
TRBD1	TRBV7-2	NA	TRBJ1-4	CASRNRDRGEKLFF	TGTGCCAGCAGAAACCGGGACAGGGGGGAAAAACTGTTTTTT
NA	TRBV6-5	NA	TRBJ2-3	CASSSTGYTDTQYF	TGTGCCAGCAGTTCCACAGGATACACAGATACGCAGTATTTT
NA	TRBV5-6	NA	TRBJ2-1	CASSFIANEQFF	TGTGCCAGCAGCTTTATAGCAAATGAGCAGTTCTTC
NA	TRBV10-2	NA	TRBJ1-3	CASTNGNTIYF	TGCGCCAGCACGAATGGAAACACCATATATTTT
NA	TRBV28	NA	TRBJ2-4	CASSFYRDLLAKNIQYF	TGTGCCAGCAGTTTCTACCGGGACCTATTAGCCAAAAACATTCAGTACTTC
NA	TRBV28	NA	TRBJ2-4	CASSTGSRKNIQYF	TGTGCCAGCAGTACAGGGTCCCGCAAAAACATTCAGTACTTC
TRBD2	TRBV4-2	NA	TRBJ2-7	CASSQVGDRGAYEQYF	TGTGCCAGCAGCCAGGTCGGGGACCGGGGGGCCTACGAGCAGTACTTC
NA	TRBV28	NA	TRBJ1-5	CASTDGAGGLGQPQHF	TGTGCCAGCACTGATGGGGCAGGCGGCCTAGGGCAGCCCCAGCATTTT
NA	TRBV6-5	NA	TRBJ2-7	CASSPGSHEQYF	TGTGCCAGCAGCCCTGGATCCCACGAGCAGTACTTC
NA	TRBV4-2	NA	TRBJ2-2	CASSQDYTELFF	TGTGCCAGCAGCCAAGACTATACCGAGCTGTTTTTT
TRBD1	TRBV2	NA	TRBJ2-7	CASTGTGNPYEQYF	TGTGCCAGCACCGGGACAGGGAATCCCTACGAGCAGTACTTC
NA	TRBV7-9	NA	TRBJ1-5	CASSRPGANQPQHF	TGTGCCAGCAGCCGACCAGGGGCGAATCAGCCCCAGCATTTT
TRBD2	TRBV10-2	NA	TRBJ2-3	CASSRTGTIHTDTQYF	TGCGCCAGCAGCCGCACCGGGACTATTCACACAGATACGCAGTATTTT
TRBD1	TRBV14	NA	TRBJ2-5	CASKDRGETQYF	TGTGCCAGCAAAGACAGGGGGGAGACCCAGTACTTC
NA	TRBV6-6	NA	TRBJ1-1	CASSYSRLNTEAFF	TGTGCCAGCAGTTACTCGCGCTTAAACACTGAAGCTTTCTTT
TRBD2	TRBV28	NA	TRBJ2-1	CASSLYEREREEQFF	TGTGCCAGCAGTTTATATGAACGGGAGCGGGAGGAGCAGTTCTTC
TRBD1	TRBV27	NA	TRBJ2-7	CASTGQGSIYEQYF	TGTGCCAGCACCGGACAGGGCTCCATCTACGAGCAGTACTTC
NA	TRBV6-5	NA	TRBJ1-2	CASSYSEGDYGYTF	TGTGCCAGCAGTTACTCAGAGGGTGACTATGGCTACACCTTC
NA	TRBV27	NA	TRBJ1-5	CASWPLLPGSSNQPQHF	TGTGCCAGCTGGCCCCTTTTACCAGGGTCGAGCAATCAGCCCCAGCATTTT
NA	TRBV2	few	TRBJ1-2	CASSESRPDTF	TGTGCCAGCAGTGAAAGTCGGCCGGACACCTTC
NA	TRBV27	NA	TRBJ2-7	CASRDRSSYEQYF	TGTGCCAGCAGGGACAGAAGCTCCTACGAGCAGTACTTC
TRBD1	TRBV11-3	NA	TRBJ2-7	CASSLEQTGSNEQYF	TGTGCCAGCAGCCTAGAACAGACAGGGTCCAACGAGCAGTACTTC
TRBD2	TRBV12-5	few	TRBJ2-1	CASGLAGVTRLHNEQFF	TGTGCTAGTGGTTTAGCGGGAGTAACCCGCCTCCACAATGAGCAGTTCTTC
NA	TRBV6-1	NA	TRBJ2-3	CASSEIMWNSVATDTQYF	TGTGCCAGCAGTGAAATAATGTGGAATAGCGTGGCTACAGATACGCAGTATTTT
TRBD2	TRBV2	NA	TRBJ2-1	CASSRISGGKFF	TGTGCCAGCAGTCGTATCAGCGGGGGAAAGTTCTTC
NA	TRBV11-2	NA	TRBJ2-7	CASSPETGAFYEQYF	TGTGCCAGCAGCCCCGAAACCGGGGCCTTCTACGAGCAGTACTTC
TRBD1	TRBV25-1	NA	TRBJ1-2	CASSEHRGNYGYTF	TGTGCCAGCAGTGAGCACAGGGGGAACTATGGCTACACCTTC
TRBD1	TRBV7-6	NA	TRBJ2-3	CASSTRDREDTQYF	TGTGCCAGCAGCACCAGAGACAGGGAAGATACGCAGTATTTT
NA	TRBV27	once	TRBJ2-7	CASSPGSSYEQYF	TGTGCCAGCAGTCCGGGTAGCTCCTACGAGCAGTACTTC
TRBD1	TRBV7-8	NA	TRBJ2-7	CASSLMGQSLYEQYF	TGTGCCAGCAGCTTAATGGGACAGAGCCTCTACGAGCAGTACTTC
NA	TRBV19	NA	TRBJ2-7	CASSILGAYEQYF	TGTGCCAGTAGTATTTTGGGGGCTTACGAGCAGTACTTC
NA	TRBV29-1	NA	TRBJ2-5	CSVVGDHGEQYF	TGCAGCGTTGTGGGGGATCATGGGGAGCAGTACTTC
NA	TRBV19	NA	TRBJ2-7	CASSESYGGAHEQYF	TGTGCCAGTTCTGAGAGCTATGGGGGGGCCCACGAGCAGTACTTC
NA	TRBV7-9	NA	TRBJ1-5	CASSFAVGRNQPQHF	TGTGCCAGCAGCTTTGCCGTGGGGAGAAATCAGCCCCAGCATTTT
TRBD2	TRBV29-1	NA	TRBJ2-3	CSVVAGNTDTQYF	TGCAGCGTTGTAGCGGGGAACACAGATACGCAGTATTTT
NA	TRBV18	NA	TRBJ2-2	CASSPPPAAGVWTGELFF	TGTGCCAGCTCACCACCTCCAGCAGCCGGGGTATGGACCGGGGAGCTGTTTTTT
NA	TRBV25-1	NA	TRBJ2-7	CASSADEQYF	TGTGCCAGCAGTGCGGACGAGCAGTACTTC
NA	TRBV7-9	NA	TRBJ2-7	CASWSSQGRYEQYF	TGTGCCAGCTGGTCGAGTCAGGGGCGCTACGAGCAGTACTTC
NA	TRBV27	NA	TRBJ2-5	CASRIRQKETQYF	TGTGCCAGCAGGATCAGGCAGAAAGAGACCCAGTACTTC
TRBD1	TRBV28	NA	TRBJ1-1	CASYQQGWSTEAFF	TGTGCCAGCTACCAACAGGGGTGGAGCACTGAAGCTTTCTTT
NA	TRBV5-1	once	TRBJ1-2	CASSSDTYGYTF	TGCGCCAGCAGCTCCGACACCTATGGCTACACCTTC
TRBD2	TRBV7-9	NA	TRBJ2-1	CASSTEGRENSYNEQFF	TGTGCCAGCAGCACCGAGGGGAGGGAGAACTCCTACAATGAGCAGTTCTTC
TRBD1	TRBV6-5	NA	TRBJ1-1	CASSSFDRANTEAFF	TGTGCCAGCAGTTCCTTTGACAGGGCTAACACTGAAGCTTTCTTT
TRBD1	TRBV29-1	NA	TRBJ1-1	CSVVSGGRDTEAFF	TGCAGCGTTGTGTCAGGGGGCAGGGACACTGAAGCTTTCTTT
NA	TRBV5-1	once	TRBJ2-2	CASSPSDLTSLNTGELFF	TGCGCCAGCAGCCCGTCCGACCTAACTAGCCTGAACACCGGGGAGCTGTTTTTT
TRBD1	TRBV2	NA	TRBJ1-5	CASRDRGNQPQHF	TGTGCCAGCAGAGACAGGGGGAATCAGCCCCAGCATTTT
NA	TRBV6-7	NA	TRBJ2-2	CASSYTPPGKGGTGELFF	TGTGCCAGCAGTTACACCCCCCCCGGCAAAGGAGGCACCGGGGAGCTGTTTTTT
NA	TRBV7-8	NA	TRBJ2-1	CASSLGAGRGYNEQFF	TGTGCCAGCAGCTTGGGGGCAGGGCGGGGTTACAATGAGCAGTTCTTC
TRBD2	TRBV29-1	NA	TRBJ2-1	CSVGLLRLAGNNEQFF	TGCAGCGTTGGACTCTTGCGGCTAGCGGGAAACAATGAGCAGTTCTTC